The clone carrying this T cell receptor beta chain was seen a single time. As yet, its antigen is unknown. Every subset's genomic DNA went evenly onto several immunoSEQ plates. Using immunoSEQ multiplex PCR, the repertoire was profiled, and TCRdb retains in-frame clones only, with some absent. The table records about a million clones, approximately 80% of them present only once. The CDR3 sequence is 14 residues long. V shed 6 bases, J shed 2 bases, and the junction held 6 bases outside the gene matches. The V gene's germline CDR1 is MNHNY and CDR2 SVGAGI (reference sequence). The sample comes from a study of shared clonotypes between healthy human individuals. Study-wide context: The study drew on a couple of women and three men aged 18 to 49 as donors.

Whole-study findings and limits: Non-shared clonotypes displayed generation probabilities falling below those of clonotypes present in all four donors.

The chain recombines TRBV6-6 with TRBJ1-1, with 7 bases that match TRBD1. This sequence originates from a man aged 18 to 35 in good health. Material for sequencing was memory CD4+ T cells sorted from blood. Subset specified: CD45RA-negative fraction. The CDR3, as DNA: TGTGCCAGCAGACGCACAGGGGAAAACACTGAAGCTTTCTTT. It yields the protein CASRRTGENTEAFF.